This entry lists 19 T cell receptor beta chains sequenced from one sample in a study of T cells in Graves' hyperthyroidism and ophthalmopathy. TCR beta CDR3 regions were amplified from RNA transcripts. HTBI primers were used for first-round RT-PCR of the TCR CDR3. One entry per CDR3 protein, called by TCRdb with MiXCR from the multiplex PCR reads. The sample includes approximately 480,000 distinct CDR3 sequences, less than 25% seen only once; the top ten take less than 30%. Sequenced: blood. These receptors originate from a man between 18 and 35 years old with Graves' hyperthyroidism.

This clonotype was observed a few times. The rearrangement joins TRBV30 to TRBJ1-1; 7 nucleotides line up with TRBD1. The ends lost 3 bases at V and 8 bases at J; junction bases unmatched: 9. The CDR3 has 13 amino acids. The germline CDR1 and CDR2 sequences are GTSNPN and SVGIG (reference sequence). The DNA of the CDR3 is TGTGCCTGGAGCCATACTGGGACAGTGGAAGCTTTCTTT. It specifies CAWSHTGTVEAFF.

This clonotype was picked up many times. The J gene is TRBJ1-5, the V gene TRBV7-9; D gene uncertain. V dropped 5 bases and J dropped 0 bases, with 11 bases sitting between them. The CDR3 totals 15 residues. CDR1 and CDR2 from the germline V gene are SEHNR and FQNEAQ (reference sequence). For the CDR3, the DNA is TGTGCCAGCAGCCCCGGTCCGAGTAGCAATCAGCCCCAGCATTTT. This codes for CASSPGPSSNQPQHF.

This clonotype appeared a few times. This rearrangement joins TRBV6-5 to TRBJ2-3, with 10 bases lining up with TRBD2. Germline V gene sequence: CDR1 MNHEY, CDR2 SVGAGI. This CDR3 region has 16 residues. The trim removed 6 bases at V and 1 base at J, leaving 7 bases unmatched. The DNA for the CDR3 is TGTGCCAGCAGCTATATCACTAGCGGGGGCACAGATACGCAGTATTTT. This codes for CASSYITSGGTDTQYF.

As for this clonotype: A junction end diverges from the germline sequence, so it may reflect a read error. The chain carries TRBV7-8 and TRBJ1-1; D is ambiguous. The CDR3 loop spans 14 amino acids. From germline, CDR1 is SGHVS and CDR2 FQNEAQ. The CDR3 loop reads CAISLEQTNTEAFF. Written as DNA, the CDR3 is TGTGCCATCAGCTTAGAACAGACGAACACTGAAGCTTTCTTT.

This clonotype was seen ten or more times. The chain joins TRBV30 to TRBJ1-2, with a weak D call TRBD1 (5 bases). V lost 3 bases and J 3 bases, leaving 29 bases between the germline ends. From germline, CDR1 is GTSNPN and CDR2 SVGIG (reference sequence). This CDR3 spans 19 amino acids. Written as DNA, the CDR3 is TGTGCCTGGAGCCGTCTGGGGGGACCCGTGAGGACCAAAGACTATGGCTACACCTTC. It encodes CAWSRLGGPVRTKDYGYTF.

The sample holds many counts of this clonotype. The chain joins TRBV28 to TRBJ1-1; no reliable D call. Per the germline V gene, CDR1 is MDHEN and CDR2 is SYDVKM. CDR3 length: 13 residues. V lost 4 bases to trimming and J lost 9 bases, with 15 bases between them. CDR3 sequence: CASSSLIYYKAFF. The CDR3, as DNA: TGTGCCAGCAGTTCTTTGATCTACTATAAAGCTTTCTTT.

This clonotype was detected many times. This rearrangement joins TRBV29-1 to TRBJ2-6; D remains unclear. The CDR3 runs to 14 residues. Trimming left V 3 bases short and J 4 bases short, with 10 bases between. Germline V CDR1 and CDR2: SQVTM, ANQGSEA. The CDR3 DNA follows: TGCAGCGTTGAGTCCCAAGAAGGGGCCAACGTCCTGACTTTC. It encodes CSVESQEGANVLTF.

This clonotype was observed at least ten times. The rearrangement links TRBV30 to TRBJ1-1, with D uncertain. The ends were cut back, 3 bases at V and 5 bases at J, with 13 bases in the middle. Germline V CDR1 and CDR2: GTSNPN, SVGIG (reference sequence). The CDR3 extends over 13 amino acids. CDR3 sequence (DNA): TGTGCCTGGAGCGTCGGGCTTCCAACTGAAGCTTTCTTT. It codes for CAWSVGLPTEAFF.

The rearrangement links TRBV28 to TRBJ1-2; D may be TRBD1 (6 bases). This CDR3 is 14 amino acids long. The V and J ends lost 7 bases and 6 bases respectively, with 18 bases between them. Germline V CDR1 and CDR2: MDHEN, SYDVKM. The CDR3 nucleotides are TGTGCCAGCATCCCGACAGGCAGGGTAGATGGCTACACCTTC. Encoded protein: CASIPTGRVDGYTF.

This clonotype occurred many times. The rearrangement joins TRBV28 to TRBJ2-5; no clear D gene. CDR3 size: 13 residues. The V and J ends lost 7 bases and 7 bases respectively, with 16 bases between them. Germline CDR1 reads MDHEN; CDR2 reads SYDVKM. The CDR3 is CASTPGVGGTQYF. CDR3 bases: TGTGCCAGCACCCCTGGGGTGGGTGGGACCCAGTACTTC.

Only a few counts were recorded for this clonotype. The chain couples TRBV6-5 to TRBJ1-3; no reliable D call. This CDR3 comprises 13 residues. The germline V gene encodes CDR1 MNHEY and CDR2 SVGAGI. V was trimmed by 4 bases and J by 4 bases, leaving 8 bases between them. The CDR3, as DNA: TGTGCCAGCAGTTCCTTTTACGGAAACACCATATATTTT. Translated, it gives CASSSFYGNTIYF.

This clonotype has a count of ten or more. V usage is TRBV2 and J usage is TRBJ1-5; 9 bases map to TRBD1. CDR1 SNHLY and CDR2 FYNNEI come from the germline V gene. V was pared by 6 bases and J by 4 bases, with 7 bases of the junction left unmatched. The CDR3 covers 15 residues. The DNA of the CDR3 is TGTGCCAGCAGAGCACAGGGGGCAGGTAATCAGCCCCAGCATTTT. Amino acid sequence: CASRAQGAGNQPQHF.

This clonotype was seen at least ten times. This chain joins TRBV15 and TRBJ1-3; D is unclear. Looked up from germline, CDR1 is LNHNV and CDR2 is YYDKDF (reference sequence). This CDR3 is built from 14 residues. The ends were cut back, 8 bases at V and 0 bases at J, with 11 bases in the middle. CDR3 in DNA: TGTGCCACCTCGTTAGACTTCTCTGGAAACACCATATATTTT. Translating gives CATSLDFSGNTIYF.

The gene calls are TRBV6-2 or TRBV6-3 and TRBJ2-7, with a tentative D call TRBD1 (5 bases). The V gene lost 5 bases and the J gene lost 7 bases, with 18 bases spanning the gap. The CDR3 has 14 amino acids. CDR1 MNHEY and CDR2 SVGEGT come from the germline V gene. The CDR3 is CASSPPQAVREQYF. The CDR3 nucleotides are TGTGCCAGCAGTCCTCCACAGGCGGTACGAGAGCAGTACTTC.

This clonotype has a count of ten or more. An end of the junction differs from the germline gene, which may be a read error. The chain combines TRBV28 with TRBJ1-3; D is possibly TRBD1 (5 bases). Germline V lookup: CDR1 MDHEN, CDR2 SYDVKM. The CDR3 consists of 14 residues. CDR3 coding DNA: TGTGCCAGCAAACGGGGGTCCTCTGGAAGCACCATATATTTT. Its translation: CASKRGSSGSTIYF.

A few counts support this clonotype. This chain connects TRBV2 to TRBJ1-6; TRBD1 agrees at 7 bases. The CDR3 runs to 14 residues. Germline trimming cut 6 bases from V and 6 bases from J; bases unmatched to any gene: 5. Germline V lookup: CDR1 SNHLY, CDR2 FYNNEI. The CDR3 DNA is TGTGCCAGCAGAAGACAGGGTGGTAATTCACCCCTCCACTTT. Protein sequence: CASRRQGGNSPLHF. The full variable domain, rest sourced from reference TRBV2 and TRBJ1-6, is EPEVTQTPSHQVTQMGQEVILRCVPISNHLYFYWYRQILGQKVEFLVSFYNNEISEKSEIFDDQFSVERPDGSNFTLKIRSTKLEDSAMYFCASRRQGGNSPLHFGNGTRLTVT.

The rearrangement links TRBV6-1 to TRBJ1-6; D call uncertain. Trimming cost V 0 bases and J 8 bases, with 5 bases left between them. Germline V gene sequence: CDR1 MNHNS, CDR2 SASEGT. This CDR3 region has 13 residues. The CDR3 sequence is CASSEAIDSPLHF. CDR3 coding DNA: TGTGCCAGCAGTGAAGCGATAGATTCACCCCTCCACTTT.

This clonotype came up many times. This chain connects TRBV6-5 to TRBJ1-5; possible D gene TRBD1, 5 bases. Germline CDR1 reads MNHEY; CDR2 reads SVGAGI. Deletions cut 4 bases from V and 0 bases from J, with 7 bases between. This CDR3 has 14 amino acids. CDR3 loop: CASSSGYSNQPQHF. The CDR3 DNA reads TGTGCCAGCAGTTCAGGGTATAGCAATCAGCCCCAGCATTTT.

This clonotype has ten or more counts. The chain uses TRBV6-5 and TRBJ2-5; TRBD2 aligns across 11 bases. The CDR3 extends over 17 amino acids. Per the germline V gene, CDR1 is MNHEY and CDR2 is SVGAGI. V trimming: 6 bases; J trimming: 5 bases; junction bases outside the gene matches: 14. CDR3 sequence: CASRPQGLADFKETQYF. As DNA, the CDR3 is TGTGCCAGCAGGCCCCAGGGACTAGCGGACTTCAAGGAGACCCAGTACTTC.